This T cell receptor beta chain was sequenced during a study of radiation and T cells in renal cell carcinoma (TCRdb year 2020). Broadly, across the study: Samples came from a clinical trial, in which primary renal cell carcinomas received 15 Gy stereotactic body radiation therapy followed by nephrectomy 4 weeks later. In total, roughly 51 samples underwent TCR beta sequencing: about 25 tumors plus 27 peripheral blood samples. Across all 53 samples, 4,000,000 or so unique CDR3 nucleotide sequences, encoding 2,658,974 unique CDR3 amino acid sequences, were identified. What the work shows at the level of the full study, not this receptor alone: The single-armed trial design could not address effects of radiation dose or scheduling on the TCR repertoire. An increase in top tumor clonotypes in blood was observed from baseline to 2 weeks post-radiation, followed by contraction by 4 weeks, which was taken to suggest transient expansion of tumor-resident clones. Because pretreatment tumor biopsies were not available, the baseline intratumoral presence of clonotypes could not be determined. Blood repertoire dynamics were not followed beyond 4 weeks after treatment.

This clone was recorded only once. The specificity of this receptor is unknown. Base qualities are not provided; no much larger clone lies one nucleotide away. The immunoSEQ kit was used, according to the manufacturer's recommendations, to generate TCR beta libraries from genomic DNA. For library preparation, a first multiplex PCR was performed with proprietary primers, followed by a second PCR in which unique barcodes were added, and bead cleanups were performed after each round. A kit-provided positive control reaction and a negative control reaction were included in every sample batch. The final libraries underwent checking on an Agilent 4200 TapeStation D1000 ScreenTape, volumetric pooling, and quantification by qPCR. Sequencing ran on an Illumina NextSeq500 with a MidOutput 150-cycle cartridge, using 156 Read1 and 15 Index1 cycles with kit custom primers. The pooled library was loaded at approximately 0.96 pM, and 20% PhiX control was spiked in. The paper's processing steps were these. Vendor-processed data were analyzed in R, and a clonotype was defined as all T cells sharing the same CDR3 nucleotide sequence. In the clone abundance analyses, frequencies were normalized to the 10,000 most abundant clones in each sample. Public T cell clones, which averaged fewer than five per sample, were excluded before analysis. Tumor-enriched clonotypes and baseline blood-enriched clonotypes were defined as those with an abundance difference of at least 32-fold between compartments. A beta-binomial differential abundance model was applied to find clonotypes that expanded or contracted between blood time points. Similarity between tumor and blood repertoires was quantified using the Baroni-Urbani and Buser coefficient, and groups were compared with two-tailed Wilcoxon tests in R. Imported from immuneACCESS, the table was reduced by TCRdb to in-frame sequences with V and J called. These copies leave out some clones; in studies compared against another copy, an unresolved V gene accounts for under half, and the cause of the remainder is not known. For V, J and clone size, that table is used; D and trimming come from the DNA. Across this sample there are around 60,000 clones, with roughly four fifths seen only once. Under 7% of the sample is in the top ten clones.

The CDR3 measures 15 amino acids from cysteine to phenylalanine. This entry keeps only the CDR3 DNA: 45 bases, framed from base 1. CDR1 and CDR2 are read off the germline V gene (reference sequence) as LNHDA and SQIVND. Deletion took 4 bases off V and 2 bases off J, with a span of 13 bases between the germline ends. Taken with the paper, the label for time point translates to: blood 2 weeks post-SBRT. The treatment or condition label, read with the paper, signifies: 15 Gy SBRT to primary tumor, nephrectomy 4 weeks later. To follow tumor-enriched clonotypes, peripheral blood was collected serially from radiation-treated patients at baseline and again at 2 weeks and 4 weeks after SBRT. Renal cell carcinoma with clear cell pathology was present in all patients. Genomic DNA for TCR sequencing was prepared using the QIAamp DNA Blood Mini Kit (Qiagen). The analyses included just those samples that passed every quality control check.

The material was blood, obtained from a patient whose treatment included radiotherapy and nephrectomy. The sequence came from a man in his 60s with renal cell carcinoma. The chain is encoded by TRBV19 joined to TRBJ2-3; TRBD1 could be the D gene, as 5 bases match. The sequenced DNA is TGTGCCAGTAGTACCGGACAATTTAACACAGATACGCAGTATTTT. This is translated as CASSTGQFNTDTQYF.